This is a list of T cell receptor beta chains from one sample in a study of blood T cell repertoires in COVID-19. Using immunoSEQ multiplex PCR, the repertoire was profiled, and TCRdb retains in-frame clones only, with some absent. The sample shows about 240,000 clones, around 88% of them seen only once. Sequencing was carried out using peripheral blood. These receptors were collected from a man older than 75 with acute or convalescent COVID-19. CDR3s leave out the opening cysteine and the closing phenylalanine or tryptophan. Each record gives: J gene, clone size, V gene, CDR3 protein. Size values are once, few and many counts, or a class for expanded clones, and some rows have none.

TRBJ2-3 | - | TRBV9 | ASSPRQGSTDTQY
TRBJ2-5 | - | TRBV6-5 | ASSYTATGGETQY
TRBJ2-2 | - | TRBV5-8 | ASSLLRNTGELF
TRBJ1-1 | few | TRBV10-3 | AISEPQGFEAF
TRBJ1-4 | - | TRBV28 | ASSPPQGTNEKLF
TRBJ2-1 | - | TRBV28 | ASSLPRGSYNEQF
TRBJ1-2 | - | TRBV5-1 | ASSQTVNYGYT
TRBJ1-5 | few | TRBV2 | ASSEEGQFTNSNQPQH
TRBJ1-4 | - | TRBV28 | ASSYNRPGELF
TRBJ1-3 | - | TRBV5-6 | ASSSPGLSGNTIY
TRBJ1-5 | - | TRBV3-1/TRBV3-2 | ASSPPGNQPQH
TRBJ2-5 | - | TRBV9 | ASSVAPGTSAQETQY
TRBJ2-3 | - | TRBV5-1 | ASSLAGGTDTQY